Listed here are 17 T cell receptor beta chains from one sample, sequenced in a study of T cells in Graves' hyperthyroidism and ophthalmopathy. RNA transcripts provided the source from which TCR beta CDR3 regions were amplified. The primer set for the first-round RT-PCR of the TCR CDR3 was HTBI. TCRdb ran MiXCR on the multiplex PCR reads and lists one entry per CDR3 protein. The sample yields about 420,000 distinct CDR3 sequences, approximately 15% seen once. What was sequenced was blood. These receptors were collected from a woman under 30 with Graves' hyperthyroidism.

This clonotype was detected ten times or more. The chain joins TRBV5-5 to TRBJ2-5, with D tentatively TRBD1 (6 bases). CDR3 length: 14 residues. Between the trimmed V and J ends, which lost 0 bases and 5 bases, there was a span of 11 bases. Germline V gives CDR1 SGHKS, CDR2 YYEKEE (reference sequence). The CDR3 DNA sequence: TGTGCCAGCAGCTTGGTTCAGGGGTCCGAGACCCAGTACTTC. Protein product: CASSLVQGSETQYF.

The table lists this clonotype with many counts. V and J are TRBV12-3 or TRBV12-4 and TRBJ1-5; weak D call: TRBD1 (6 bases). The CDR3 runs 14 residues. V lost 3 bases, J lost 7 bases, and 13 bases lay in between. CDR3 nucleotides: TGTGCCAGCAGTTTGAACAGGGCTGGGCAGCCCCAGCATTTT. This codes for CASSLNRAGQPQHF.

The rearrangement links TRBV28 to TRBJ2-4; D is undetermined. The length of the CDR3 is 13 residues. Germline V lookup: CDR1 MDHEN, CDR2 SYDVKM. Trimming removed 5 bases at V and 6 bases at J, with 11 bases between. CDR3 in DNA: TGTGCCAGCAGTACACCACTGGGAAACATTCAGTACTTC. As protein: CASSTPLGNIQYF.

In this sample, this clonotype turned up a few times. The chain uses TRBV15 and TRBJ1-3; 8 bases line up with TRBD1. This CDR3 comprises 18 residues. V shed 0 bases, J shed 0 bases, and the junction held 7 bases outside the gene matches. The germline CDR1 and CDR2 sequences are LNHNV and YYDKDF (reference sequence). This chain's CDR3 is CATSRDYQTGASGNTIYF. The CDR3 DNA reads TGTGCCACCAGCAGAGATTATCAGACAGGGGCCTCTGGAAACACCATATATTTT.

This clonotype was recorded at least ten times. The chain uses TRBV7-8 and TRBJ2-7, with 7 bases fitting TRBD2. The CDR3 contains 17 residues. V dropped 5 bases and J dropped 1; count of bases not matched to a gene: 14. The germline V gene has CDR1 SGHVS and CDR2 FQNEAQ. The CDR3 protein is CASSPRPGGSTSYEQYF. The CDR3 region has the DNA TGTGCCAGCAGCCCCCGACCTGGCGGGAGTACATCCTACGAGCAGTACTTC.

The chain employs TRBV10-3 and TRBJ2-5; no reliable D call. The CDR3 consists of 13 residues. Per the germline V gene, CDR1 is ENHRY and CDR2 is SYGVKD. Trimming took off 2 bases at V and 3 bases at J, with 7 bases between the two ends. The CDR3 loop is CAISEAAEETQYF. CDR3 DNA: TGTGCCATCAGTGAGGCGGCGGAAGAGACCCAGTACTTC.

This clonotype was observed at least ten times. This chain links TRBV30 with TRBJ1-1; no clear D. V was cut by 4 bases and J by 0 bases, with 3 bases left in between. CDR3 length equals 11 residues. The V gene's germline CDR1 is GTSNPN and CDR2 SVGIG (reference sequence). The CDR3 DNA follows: TGTGCCTGGAAGGTGAACACTGAAGCTTTCTTT. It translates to CAWKVNTEAFF. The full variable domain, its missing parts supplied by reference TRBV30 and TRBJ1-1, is SQTIHQWPATLVQPVGSPLSLECTVEGTSNPNLYWYRQAAGRGLQLLFYSVGIGQISSEVPQNLSASRPQDRQFILSSKKLLLSDSGFYLCAWKVNTEAFFGQGTRLTVV.

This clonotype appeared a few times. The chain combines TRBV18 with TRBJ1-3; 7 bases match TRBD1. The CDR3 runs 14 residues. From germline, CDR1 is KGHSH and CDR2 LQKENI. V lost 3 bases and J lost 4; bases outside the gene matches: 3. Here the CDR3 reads CASSPTGQGNTIYF. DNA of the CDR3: TGTGCCAGCTCACCGACAGGGCAGGGAAACACCATATATTTT.

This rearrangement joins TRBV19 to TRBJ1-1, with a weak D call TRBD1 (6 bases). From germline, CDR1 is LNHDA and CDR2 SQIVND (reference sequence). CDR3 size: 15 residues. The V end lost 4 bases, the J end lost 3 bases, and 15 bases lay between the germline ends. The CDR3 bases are TGTGCCAGTAGTAGAGGACTCCCAGGGGACACTGAAGCTTTCTTT. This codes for CASSRGLPGDTEAFF.

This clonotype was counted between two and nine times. The chain's CDR3 is CASRQGTGSSGNTIYF. The CDR3 coding sequence is TGTGCCAGCAGACAGGGGACCGGTAGCTCTGGAAACACCATATATTTT. The rearrangement joins TRBV6-1 to TRBJ1-3, with TRBD1 matching 7 bases. This CDR3 contains 16 residues. V dropped 6 bases and J dropped 0; count of bases not matched to a gene: 8. Germline lookup yields CDR1 MNHNS and CDR2 SASEGT.

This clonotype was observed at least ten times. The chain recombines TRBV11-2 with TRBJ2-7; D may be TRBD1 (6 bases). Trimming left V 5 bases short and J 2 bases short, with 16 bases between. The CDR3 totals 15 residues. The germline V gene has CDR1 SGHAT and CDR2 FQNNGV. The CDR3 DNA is TGTGCCAGCAGCCCCTGGGACATTAGGGCCTACGAGCAGTACTTC. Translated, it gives CASSPWDIRAYEQYF.

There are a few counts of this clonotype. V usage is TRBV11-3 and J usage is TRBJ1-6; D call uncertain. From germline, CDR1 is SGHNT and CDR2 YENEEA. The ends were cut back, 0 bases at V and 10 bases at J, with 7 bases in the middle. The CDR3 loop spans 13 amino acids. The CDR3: CASSLEEGSPLHF. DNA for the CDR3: TGTGCCAGCAGCTTAGAAGAAGGCTCACCCCTCCACTTT.

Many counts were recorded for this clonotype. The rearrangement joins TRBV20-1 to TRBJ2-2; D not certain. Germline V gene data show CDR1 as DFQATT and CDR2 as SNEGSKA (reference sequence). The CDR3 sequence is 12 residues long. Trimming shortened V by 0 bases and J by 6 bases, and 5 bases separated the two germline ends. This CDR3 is CSARDEPGELFF. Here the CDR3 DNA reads TGCAGTGCTAGAGATGAACCCGGGGAGCTGTTTTTT.

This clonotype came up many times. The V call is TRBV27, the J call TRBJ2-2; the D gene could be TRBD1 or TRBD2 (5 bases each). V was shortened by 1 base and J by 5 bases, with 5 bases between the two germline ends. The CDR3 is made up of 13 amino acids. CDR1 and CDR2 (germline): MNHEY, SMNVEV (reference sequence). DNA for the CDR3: TGTGCCAGCAGTTTATGGGGGACCGGGGAGCTGTTTTTT. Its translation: CASSLWGTGELFF.

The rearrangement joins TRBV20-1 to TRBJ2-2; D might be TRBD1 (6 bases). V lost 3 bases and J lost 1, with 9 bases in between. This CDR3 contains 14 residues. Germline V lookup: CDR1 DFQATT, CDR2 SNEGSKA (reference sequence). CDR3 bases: TGCAGTGCTAGGGACAGAGTGAACACCGGGGAGCTGTTTTTT. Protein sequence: CSARDRVNTGELFF.

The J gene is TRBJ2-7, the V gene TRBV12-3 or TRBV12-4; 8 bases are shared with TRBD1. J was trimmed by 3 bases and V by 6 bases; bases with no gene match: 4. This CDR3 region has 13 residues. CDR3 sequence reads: CASRRQGHYEQYF. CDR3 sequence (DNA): TGTGCCAGCAGGAGACAGGGGCACTACGAGCAGTACTTC.

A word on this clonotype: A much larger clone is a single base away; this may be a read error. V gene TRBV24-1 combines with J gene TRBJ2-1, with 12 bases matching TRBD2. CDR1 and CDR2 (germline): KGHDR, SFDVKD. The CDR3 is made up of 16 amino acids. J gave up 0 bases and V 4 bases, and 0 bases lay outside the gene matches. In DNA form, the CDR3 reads TGTGCCACCAGTGAGACTAGCGGGAGCTCCTACAATGAGCAGTTCTTC. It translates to CATSETSGSSYNEQFF.